The text below deals with one T cell receptor (beta chain). Its antigen remains unknown. Data came from immunoSEQ multiplex PCR; TCRdb stores just in-frame clones and leaves some out. The sample includes over 140,000 clones, over 75% of them seen just once. The data were obtained in a study of cytotoxic CD8 clonotypes in ibrutinib-treated CLL. Study as a whole: Response samples were obtained once patients had received a median around twelve months of treatment, range 6 to 36. The study, taken as a whole, reports: Rare overall, public clonotypes shrank or held steady under therapy. Sampling times (in sustained-remission versus progressing patients) were not the same.

Germline assignment: CDR1 LGHNA and CDR2 YNFKEQ. V lost 4 bases to trimming and J lost 0 bases, with 24 bases between them. The CDR3 sequence is 19 residues long. This clonotype originated in a human donor with chronic lymphocytic leukemia. The chain is built from TRBV4-2 and TRBJ2-5, with D perhaps TRBD2 (6 bases). Source: PBMCs, taken after 36 months of ibrutinib treatment. The CDR3 sequence is CASSPEGQAGRMYQETQYF. The CDR3 nucleotides read TGTGCCAGCAGCCCGGAGGGGCAGGCCGGCCGAATGTACCAAGAGACCCAGTACTTC.